Included here is one T cell receptor beta chain sequence, with context. Its antigen is still unknown. The data are from a study of CD8+ T cells in alopecia areata. Notes on the study in general: Tofacitinib did not eliminate many expanded lesional clones from scalp or blood. Relative to mice, TCR sharing across patients was less clear, a difference possibly HLA-related. Affected scalp, especially in alopecia totalis/universalis, had a higher clonality than normal scalp did.

This sample's treatment: oral pan-JAK inhibitor, 5-10 mg twice daily. TCR sequencing used cDNA made by reverse transcription of extracted RNA. Here immunoSEQ multiplex PCR was the method, and the copy in TCRdb shows in-frame clones only, minus some. The profile shows about 200,000 clones, under 60% of them singletons. This CDR3 has 14 residues. Trimming removed 2 bases at V and 2 bases at J, with 9 bases between. CDR1 is MNHNY and CDR2 is SVGAGI in the germline V gene (reference sequence). This chain connects TRBV6-6 to TRBJ2-5; D might be TRBD2 (6 bases). This sequence was found in a human donor with alopecia areata. This specimen consisted of CD4+ T cells sorted from blood, obtained at week 4, from a patient treated with tofacitinib. CDR3 sequence: CASSYPGGQETQYF. CDR3 DNA: TGTGCCAGCAGTTACCCCGGGGGTCAAGAGACCCAGTACTTC.